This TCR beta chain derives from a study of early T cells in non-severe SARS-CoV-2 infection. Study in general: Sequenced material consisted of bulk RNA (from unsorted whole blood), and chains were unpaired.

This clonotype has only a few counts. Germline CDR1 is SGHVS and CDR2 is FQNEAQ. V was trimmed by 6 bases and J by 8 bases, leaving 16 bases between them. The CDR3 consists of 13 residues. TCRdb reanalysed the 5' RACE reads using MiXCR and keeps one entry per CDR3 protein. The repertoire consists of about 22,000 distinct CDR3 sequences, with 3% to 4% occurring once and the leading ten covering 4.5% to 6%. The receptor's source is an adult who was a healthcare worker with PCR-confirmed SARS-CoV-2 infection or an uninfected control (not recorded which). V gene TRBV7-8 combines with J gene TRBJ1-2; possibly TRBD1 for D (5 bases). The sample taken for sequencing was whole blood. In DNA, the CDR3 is TGTGCCAGCAGGTCCCGGGACGATCCGGGCTACACCTTC. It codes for CASRSRDDPGYTF.